This TCR beta chain derives from a study of spatial heterogeneity in lung cancer. Study at large: Counts of TCR transcripts in tumor regions tracked strongly with a T cell module score that came from matched bulk RNA-seq.

There are many counts of this clonotype. The antigen is not known. Time point here: sample taken at primary tumor resection. The donor group consisted of around 77 patients who had untreated, early-stage non-small cell lung cancer. Whole RNA obtained from tumor, nontumor lung or frozen PBMC underwent sequencing without sorting. Study-wide points: Counts that tracked tumor mutation counts were those of expanded intratumoral alpha and beta TCRs.

This CDR3 has 15 amino acids. Trimming removed 2 bases from V and 6 bases from J, with 15 bases in between. The V gene's germline CDR1 is LGHNA and CDR2 YNFKEQ. TCRdb reprocessed the 5' RACE reads via MiXCR and lists one record per CDR3 protein. The sample consists of 6,000 to 9,500 distinct CDR3 sequences, 7% to 10% of them appearing once. The V and J genes are TRBV4-2 and TRBJ2-3; no clear D gene. This sample comprised lung tumor tissue, obtained at surgery. The receptor's source is a male donor with early-stage non-small cell lung cancer. Here the CDR3 reads CASSQLRPTPDTQYF. DNA of the CDR3: TGTGCCAGCAGCCAACTCAGGCCAACCCCCGATACGCAGTATTTT.